One and the same sample provided the 5 T cell receptor beta chains below, sequenced in a study of T-cell reconstitution after alpha-beta-depleted transplantation in children. Molecular barcoding with unique molecular identifiers was used for the TCRbeta library. One entry per CDR3 protein results from TCRdb running MiXCR on the PCR reads. The sample comprises 450,000 to 550,000 distinct CDR3 sequences, about an eighth of which are singletons, and 12% to 15% rests with the top ten. The specimen comprised PBMCs, mostly from graft donor cells, sampled 180 days after TCRalphabeta/CD19-depleted stem cell transplant. The source of these receptors is a female patient under 10 years old who had a stem cell transplant for aplastic anemia, so the T cells may come from the graft donor.

This clonotype showed up just a few times. The chain couples TRBV20-1 to TRBJ2-7, with 8 bases identical to TRBD2. V lost 6 bases, J lost 6 bases, and 13 bases stayed unmatched. In germline, CDR1 is DFQATT, CDR2 SNEGSKA (reference sequence). The CDR3 spans 14 residues. The DNA for the CDR3 is TGCAGTGCCCCGGGACTAGGAGTTGTCTCCGAGCAGTACTTC. Translation gives CSAPGLGVVSEQYF.

The chain couples TRBV11-2 to TRBJ2-7; weak D call: TRBD1 (6 bases). This CDR3 contains 15 residues. Trimming took 5 bases from V and 3 from J, leaving 17 bases between them. The V gene's germline CDR1 is SGHAT and CDR2 FQNNGV. CDR3 nucleotide sequence: TGTGCCAGCAGCCCTGCACAGGGAGCCGTCTACGAGCAGTACGTC. It yields the protein CASSPAQGAVYEQYV.

This clonotype was counted many times. The chain recombines TRBV18 with TRBJ2-2; D remains unclear. This CDR3 has 14 amino acids. Trimming took 1 base from V and 2 from J, leaving 5 bases between them. Germline V lookup: CDR1 KGHSH, CDR2 LQKENI. As DNA, the CDR3 is TGTGCCAGCTCACCACTCGGAAACACCGGGGAGCTGTTTTTT. This codes for CASSPLGNTGELFF.

This clonotype was counted once. The chain has TRBV4-3 and TRBJ1-1; 9 nucleotides align to TRBD1. The CDR3 contains 14 residues. Germline V gives CDR1 LGHNA, CDR2 YSLEER. V shed 2 bases, J shed 3 bases, and the junction held 1 base outside the gene matches. CDR3 amino acids: CASSQTGGHTEAFF. CDR3 nucleotides: TGCGCCAGCAGCCAAACAGGGGGCCACACTGAAGCTTTCTTT.

This clonotype was counted between two and nine times. The chain carries TRBV6-1 and TRBJ1-1; 7 bases match TRBD1. There are 12 residues in the CDR3. V lost 4 bases, J lost 11 bases, and 7 bases stayed unmatched. The germline V gene has CDR1 MNHNS and CDR2 SASEGT. The CDR3 region has the DNA TGTGCCAGCAGTGGGACAGGAGGGAACGCTTTCTTT. Protein sequence: CASSGTGGNAFF.